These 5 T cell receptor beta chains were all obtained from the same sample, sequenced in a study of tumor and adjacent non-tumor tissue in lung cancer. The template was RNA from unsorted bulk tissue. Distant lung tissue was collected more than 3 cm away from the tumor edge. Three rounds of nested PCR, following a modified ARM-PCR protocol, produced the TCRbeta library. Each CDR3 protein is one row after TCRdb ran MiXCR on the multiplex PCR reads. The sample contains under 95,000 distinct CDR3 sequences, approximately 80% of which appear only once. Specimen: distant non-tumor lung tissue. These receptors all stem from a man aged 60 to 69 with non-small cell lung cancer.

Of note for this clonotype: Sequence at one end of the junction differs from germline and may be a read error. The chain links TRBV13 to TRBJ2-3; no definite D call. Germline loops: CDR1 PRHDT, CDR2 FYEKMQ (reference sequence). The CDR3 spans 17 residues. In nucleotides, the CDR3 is TGTGCCAGCATCGATCGACCCGCTCAGTACAGCACAGATACGCACTATTTT. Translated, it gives CASIDRPAQYSTDTHYF.

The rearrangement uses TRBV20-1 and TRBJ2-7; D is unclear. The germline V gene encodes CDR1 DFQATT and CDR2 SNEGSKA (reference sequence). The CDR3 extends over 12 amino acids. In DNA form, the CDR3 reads TGCACTGTTAATGCGGTCACCTACGAGCAGTACTTC. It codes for CTVNAVTYEQYF.

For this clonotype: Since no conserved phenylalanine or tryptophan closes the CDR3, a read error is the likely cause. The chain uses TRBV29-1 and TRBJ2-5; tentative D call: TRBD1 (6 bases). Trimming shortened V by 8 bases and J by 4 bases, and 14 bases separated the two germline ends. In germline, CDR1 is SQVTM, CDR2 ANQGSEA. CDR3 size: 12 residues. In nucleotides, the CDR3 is TGCAGCTTCAGGGGTTTTACAGAGACCCAGTACTAC. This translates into CSFRGFTETQYY.

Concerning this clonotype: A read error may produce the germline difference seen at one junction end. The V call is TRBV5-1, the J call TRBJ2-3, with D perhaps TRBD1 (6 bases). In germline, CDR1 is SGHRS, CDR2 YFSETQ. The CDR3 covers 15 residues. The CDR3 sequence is CAGSLDSPSTDTQYF. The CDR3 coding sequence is TGCGCCGGCAGCTTGGACAGTCCGAGCACAGATACGCAGTATTTT. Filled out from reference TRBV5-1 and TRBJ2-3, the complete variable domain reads KAGVTQTPRYLIKTRGQQVTLSCSPISGHRSVSWYQQTPGQGLQFLFEYFSETQRNKGNFPGRFSGRQFSNSRSEMNVSTLELGDSALYLCAGSLDSPSTDTQYFGPGTRLTVL.

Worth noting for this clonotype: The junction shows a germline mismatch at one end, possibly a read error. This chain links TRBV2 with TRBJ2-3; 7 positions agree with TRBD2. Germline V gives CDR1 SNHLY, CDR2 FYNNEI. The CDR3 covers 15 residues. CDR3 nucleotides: TGTGCCAGCAGTGAAGTCCGGGGGGTGGGGGATACACAGTATTTT. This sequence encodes CASSEVRGVGDTQYF.